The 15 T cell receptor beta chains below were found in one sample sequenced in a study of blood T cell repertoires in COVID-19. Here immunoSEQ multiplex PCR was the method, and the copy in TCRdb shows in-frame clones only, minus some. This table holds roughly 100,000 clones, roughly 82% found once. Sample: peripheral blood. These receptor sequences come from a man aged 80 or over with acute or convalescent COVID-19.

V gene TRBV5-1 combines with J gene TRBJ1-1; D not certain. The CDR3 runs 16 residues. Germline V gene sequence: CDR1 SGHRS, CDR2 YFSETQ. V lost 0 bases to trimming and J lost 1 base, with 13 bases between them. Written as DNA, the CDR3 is TGCGCCAGCAGCTTGGCACGCGGGGTAGGGAACACTGAAGCTTTCTTT. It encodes CASSLARGVGNTEAFF.

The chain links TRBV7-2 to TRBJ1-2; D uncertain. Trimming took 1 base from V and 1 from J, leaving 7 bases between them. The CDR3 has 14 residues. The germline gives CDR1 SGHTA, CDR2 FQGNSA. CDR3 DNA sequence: TGTGCCAGCAGCTTAGTACAGAGTAACTATGGCTACACCTTC. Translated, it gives CASSLVQSNYGYTF.

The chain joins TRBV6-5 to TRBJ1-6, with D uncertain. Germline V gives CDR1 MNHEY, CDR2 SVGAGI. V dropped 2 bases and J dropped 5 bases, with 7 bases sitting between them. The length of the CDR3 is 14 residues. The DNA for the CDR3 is TGTGCCAGCAGTTACAGGCAGGATAATTCACCCCTCCACTTT. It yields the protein CASSYRQDNSPLHF.

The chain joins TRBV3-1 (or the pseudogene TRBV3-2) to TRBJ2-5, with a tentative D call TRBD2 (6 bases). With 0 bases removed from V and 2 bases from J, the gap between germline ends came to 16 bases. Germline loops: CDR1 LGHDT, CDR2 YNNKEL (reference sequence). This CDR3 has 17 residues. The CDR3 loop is CASSQDMAGRVQETQYF. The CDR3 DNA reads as TGTGCCAGCAGCCAAGATATGGCGGGACGCGTTCAAGAGACCCAGTACTTC.

The CDR3 protein is CASSFTSGSTGELFF. DNA of the CDR3: TGCGCCAGCAGCTTCACTAGCGGGAGTACCGGGGAGCTGTTTTTT. The V gene is TRBV5-1, the J gene TRBJ2-2; 11 nucleotides agree with TRBD2. The length of the CDR3 is 15 residues. The germline CDR1 and CDR2 sequences are SGHRS and YFSETQ. J gave up 5 bases and V 2 bases, and 2 bases lay outside the gene matches.

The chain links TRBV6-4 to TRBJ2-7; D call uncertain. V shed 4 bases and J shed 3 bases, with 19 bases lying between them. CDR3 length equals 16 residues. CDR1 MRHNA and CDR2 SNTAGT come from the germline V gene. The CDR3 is CASSGWRYTPIYEQYF. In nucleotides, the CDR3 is TGTGCCAGCAGTGGTTGGCGGTACACTCCAATCTACGAGCAGTACTTC.

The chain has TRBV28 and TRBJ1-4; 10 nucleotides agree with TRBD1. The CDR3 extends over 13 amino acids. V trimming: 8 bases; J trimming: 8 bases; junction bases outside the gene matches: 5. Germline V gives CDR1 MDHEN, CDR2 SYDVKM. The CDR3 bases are TGTGCCAGCCTGGGACAGGGGATAGAAAAACTGTTTTTT. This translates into CASLGQGIEKLFF.

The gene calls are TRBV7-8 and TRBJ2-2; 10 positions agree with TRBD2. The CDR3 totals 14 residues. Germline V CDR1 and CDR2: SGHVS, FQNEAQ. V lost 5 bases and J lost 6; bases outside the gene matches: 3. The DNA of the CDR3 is TGTGCCAGCAGCCCTAGCGGGGGTGCCGGGGAGCTGTTTTTT. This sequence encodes CASSPSGGAGELFF.

CDR3 nucleotide sequence: TGTGCCAGCAGCTCCGAGGGACTAGCGGTTGAGACCCAGTACTTC. This sequence encodes CASSSEGLAVETQYF. V usage is TRBV5-4 and J usage is TRBJ2-5; 11 bases are shared with TRBD2. V was pared by 3 bases and J by 5 bases, with 6 bases of the junction left unmatched. The CDR3 loop spans 15 amino acids. Germline V gene lookup returns CDR1 SGHNT and CDR2 YYREEE (reference sequence). The whole variable domain, filled in from reference TRBV5-4 and TRBJ2-5, reads ETGVTQSPTHLIKTRGQQVTLRCSSQSGHNTVSWYQQALGQGPQFIFQYYREEENGRGNFPPRFSGLQFPNYSSELNVNALELDDSALYLCASSSEGLAVETQYFGPGTRLLVL.

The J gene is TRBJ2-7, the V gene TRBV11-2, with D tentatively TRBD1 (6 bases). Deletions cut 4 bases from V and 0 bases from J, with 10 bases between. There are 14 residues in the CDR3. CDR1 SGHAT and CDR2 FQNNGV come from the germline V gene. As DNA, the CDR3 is TGTGCCAGCAGCTACAACAGGGTCTCCTACGAGCAGTACTTC. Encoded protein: CASSYNRVSYEQYF.

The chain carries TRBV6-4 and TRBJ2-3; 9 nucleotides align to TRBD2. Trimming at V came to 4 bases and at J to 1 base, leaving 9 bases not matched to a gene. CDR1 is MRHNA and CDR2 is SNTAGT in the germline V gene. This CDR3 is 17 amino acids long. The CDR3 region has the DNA TGTGCCAGCAGTGTTCGGGGTAGCGGGGGACGCACAGATACGCAGTATTTT. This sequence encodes CASSVRGSGGRTDTQYF.

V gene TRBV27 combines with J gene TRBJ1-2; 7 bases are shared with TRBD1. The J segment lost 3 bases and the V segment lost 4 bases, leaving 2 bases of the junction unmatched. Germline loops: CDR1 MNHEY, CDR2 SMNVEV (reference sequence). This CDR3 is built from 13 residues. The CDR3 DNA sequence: TGTGCCAGCAGTTGGGACAGATACTATGGCTACACCTTC. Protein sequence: CASSWDRYYGYTF.

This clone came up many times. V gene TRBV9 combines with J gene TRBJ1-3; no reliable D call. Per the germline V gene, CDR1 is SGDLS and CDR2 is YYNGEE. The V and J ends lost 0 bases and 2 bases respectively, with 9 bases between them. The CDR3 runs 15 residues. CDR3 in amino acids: CASSVVAGAGNTIYF. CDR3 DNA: TGTGCCAGCAGCGTAGTTGCGGGAGCTGGAAACACCATATATTTT.

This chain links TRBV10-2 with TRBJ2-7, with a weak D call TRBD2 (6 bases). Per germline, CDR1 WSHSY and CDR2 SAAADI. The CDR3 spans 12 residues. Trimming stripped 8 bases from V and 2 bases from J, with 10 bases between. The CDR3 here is CASLAGPYEQYF. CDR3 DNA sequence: TGCGCCAGCCTTGCGGGGCCCTACGAGCAGTACTTC.

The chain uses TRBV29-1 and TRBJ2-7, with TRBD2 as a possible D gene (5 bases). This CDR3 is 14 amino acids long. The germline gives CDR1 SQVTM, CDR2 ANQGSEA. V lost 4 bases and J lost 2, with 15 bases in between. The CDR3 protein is CSVARALGAYEQYF. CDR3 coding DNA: TGCAGCGTTGCGAGGGCCCTTGGTGCCTACGAGCAGTACTTC.